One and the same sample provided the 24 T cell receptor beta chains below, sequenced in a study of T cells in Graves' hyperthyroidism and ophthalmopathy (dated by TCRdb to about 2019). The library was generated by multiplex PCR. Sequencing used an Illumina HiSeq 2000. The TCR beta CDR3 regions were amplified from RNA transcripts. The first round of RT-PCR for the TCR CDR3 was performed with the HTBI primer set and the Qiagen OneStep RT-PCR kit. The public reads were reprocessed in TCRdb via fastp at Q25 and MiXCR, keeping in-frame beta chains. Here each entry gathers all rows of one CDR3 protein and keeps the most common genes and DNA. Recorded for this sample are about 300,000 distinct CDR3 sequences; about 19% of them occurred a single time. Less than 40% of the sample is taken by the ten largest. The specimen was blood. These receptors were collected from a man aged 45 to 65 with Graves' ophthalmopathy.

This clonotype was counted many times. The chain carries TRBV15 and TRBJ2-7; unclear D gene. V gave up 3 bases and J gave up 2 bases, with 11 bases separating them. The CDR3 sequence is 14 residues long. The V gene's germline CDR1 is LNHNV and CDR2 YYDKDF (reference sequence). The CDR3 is CATSRDINTYEQYF. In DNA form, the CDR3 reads TGTGCCACCAGCAGGGATATAAATACCTACGAGCAGTACTTC. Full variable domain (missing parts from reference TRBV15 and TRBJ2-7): DAMVIQNPRYQVTQFGKPVTLSCSQTLNHNVMYWYQQKSSQAPKLLFHYYDKDFNNEADTPDNFQSRRPNTSFCFLDIRSPGLGDTAMYLCATSRDINTYEQYFGPGTRLTVT.

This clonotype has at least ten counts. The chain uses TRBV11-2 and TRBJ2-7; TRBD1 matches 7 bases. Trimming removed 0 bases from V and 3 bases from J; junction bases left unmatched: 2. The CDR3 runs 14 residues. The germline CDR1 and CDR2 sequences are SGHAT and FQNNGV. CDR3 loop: CASSLDNRGYEQYF. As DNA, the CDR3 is TGTGCCAGCAGCTTAGACAACAGGGGCTACGAGCAGTACTTC.

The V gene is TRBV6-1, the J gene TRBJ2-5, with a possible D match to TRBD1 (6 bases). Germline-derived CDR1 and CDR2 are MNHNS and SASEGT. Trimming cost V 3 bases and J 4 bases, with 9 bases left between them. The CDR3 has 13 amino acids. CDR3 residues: CASSEQGSETQYF. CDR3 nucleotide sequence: TGTGCCAGCAGTGAGCAGGGGTCAGAGACCCAGTACTTC.

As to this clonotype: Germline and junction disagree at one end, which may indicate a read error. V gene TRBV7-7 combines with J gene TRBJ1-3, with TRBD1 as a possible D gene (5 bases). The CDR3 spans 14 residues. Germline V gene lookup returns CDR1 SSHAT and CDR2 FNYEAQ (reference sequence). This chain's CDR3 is CASSPAGDGNTIYF. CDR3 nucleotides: TGTGCTAGCAGCCCCGCGGGGGATGGAAACACCATATATTTT. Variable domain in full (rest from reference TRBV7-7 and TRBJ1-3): GAGVSQSPRYKVTKRGQDVTLRCDPISSHATLYWYQQALGQGPEFLTYFNYEAQPDKSGLPSDRFSAERPEGSISTLTIQRTEQRDSAMYRCASSPAGDGNTIYFGEGSWLTVV.

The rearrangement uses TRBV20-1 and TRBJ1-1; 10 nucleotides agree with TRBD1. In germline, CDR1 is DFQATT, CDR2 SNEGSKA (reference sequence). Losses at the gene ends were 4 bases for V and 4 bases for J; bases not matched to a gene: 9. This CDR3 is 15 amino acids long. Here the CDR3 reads CSATIAGQGGTEAFF. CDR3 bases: TGCAGTGCTACTATCGCTGGACAGGGGGGCACTGAAGCTTTCTTT.

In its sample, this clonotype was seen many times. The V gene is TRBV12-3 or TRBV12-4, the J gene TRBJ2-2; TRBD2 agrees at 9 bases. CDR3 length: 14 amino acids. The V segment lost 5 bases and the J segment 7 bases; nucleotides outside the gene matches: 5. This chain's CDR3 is CASSGVSGGGELFF. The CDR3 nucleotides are TGTGCCAGCAGTGGAGTTAGCGGGGGCGGGGAGCTGTTTTTT.

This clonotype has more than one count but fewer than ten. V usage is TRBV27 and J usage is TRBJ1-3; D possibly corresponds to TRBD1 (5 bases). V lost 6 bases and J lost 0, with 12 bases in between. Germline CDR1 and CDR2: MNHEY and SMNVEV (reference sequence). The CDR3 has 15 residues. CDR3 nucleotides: TGTGCCAGCAGCCAATGGGGGAGCTCTGGAAACACCATATATTTT. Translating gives CASSQWGSSGNTIYF.

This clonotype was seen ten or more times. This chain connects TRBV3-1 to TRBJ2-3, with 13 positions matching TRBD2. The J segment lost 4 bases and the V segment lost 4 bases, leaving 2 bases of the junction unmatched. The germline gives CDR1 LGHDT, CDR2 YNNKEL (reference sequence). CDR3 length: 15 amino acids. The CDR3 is CASSLTSGRADTQYF. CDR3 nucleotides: TGTGCCAGCAGCCTTACTAGCGGGAGGGCAGATACGCAGTATTTT.

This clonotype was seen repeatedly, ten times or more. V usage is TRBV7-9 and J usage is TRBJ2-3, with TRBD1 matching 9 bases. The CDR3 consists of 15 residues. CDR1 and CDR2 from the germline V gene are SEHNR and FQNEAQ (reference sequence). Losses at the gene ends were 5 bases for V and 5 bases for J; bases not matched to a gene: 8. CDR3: CASSTGGTMGDTQYF. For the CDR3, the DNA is TGTGCCAGCAGCACAGGGGGCACCATGGGAGATACGCAGTATTTT. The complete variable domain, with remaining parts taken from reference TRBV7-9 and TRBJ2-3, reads DTGVSQNPRHKITKRGQNVTFRCDPISEHNRLYWYRQTLGQGPEFLTYFQNEAQLEKSRLLSDRFSAERPKGSFSTLEIQRTEQGDSAMYLCASSTGGTMGDTQYFGPGTRLTVL.

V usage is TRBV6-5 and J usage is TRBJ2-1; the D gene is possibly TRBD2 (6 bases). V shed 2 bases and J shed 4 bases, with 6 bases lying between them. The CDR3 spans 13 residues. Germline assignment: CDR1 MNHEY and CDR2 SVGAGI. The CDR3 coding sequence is TGTGCCAGCAGTTACGGGACTTACAATGAGCAGTTCTTC. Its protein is CASSYGTYNEQFF.

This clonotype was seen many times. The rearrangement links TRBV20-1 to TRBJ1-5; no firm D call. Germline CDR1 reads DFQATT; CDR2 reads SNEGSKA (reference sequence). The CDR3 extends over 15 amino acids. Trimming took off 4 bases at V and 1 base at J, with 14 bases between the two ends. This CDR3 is CSAIVSLNSNQPQHF. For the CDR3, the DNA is TGCAGTGCTATAGTCTCACTAAACAGCAATCAGCCCCAGCATTTT.

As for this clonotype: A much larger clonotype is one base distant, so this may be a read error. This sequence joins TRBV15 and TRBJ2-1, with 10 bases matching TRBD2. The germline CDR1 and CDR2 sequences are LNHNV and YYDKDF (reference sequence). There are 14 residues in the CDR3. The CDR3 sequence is CATSPSGSANEQLF. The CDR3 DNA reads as TGTGCCACCAGTCCTAGCGGGAGTGCCAATGAGCAGCTCTTC. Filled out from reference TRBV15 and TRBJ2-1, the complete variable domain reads DAMVIQNPRYQVTQFGKPVTLSCSQTLNHNVMYWYQQKSSQAPKLLFHYYDKDFNNEADTPDNFQSRRPNTSFCFLDIRSPGLGDTAMYLCATSPSGSANEQLFGPGTRLTVL.

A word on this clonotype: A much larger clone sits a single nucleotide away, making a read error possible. CDR3 sequence reads: CASSRDSRTYEQFF. The CDR3 DNA sequence: TGCGCCAGCAGCCGGGACAGTCGGACCTACGAGCAGTTCTTC. The chain employs TRBV5-1 and TRBJ2-7; TRBD1 matches at 7 bases. The J call is doubtful: the DNA matches TRBJ2-1 better. Germline CDR1 is SGHRS and CDR2 is YFSETQ. CDR3 length equals 14 residues.

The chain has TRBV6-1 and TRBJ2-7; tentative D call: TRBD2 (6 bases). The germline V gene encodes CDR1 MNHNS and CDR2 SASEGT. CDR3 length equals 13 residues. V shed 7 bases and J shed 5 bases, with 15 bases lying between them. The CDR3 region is CASTPSGGNEQYF. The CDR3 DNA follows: TGTGCCAGCACCCCTTCTGGGGGGAACGAGCAGTACTTC.

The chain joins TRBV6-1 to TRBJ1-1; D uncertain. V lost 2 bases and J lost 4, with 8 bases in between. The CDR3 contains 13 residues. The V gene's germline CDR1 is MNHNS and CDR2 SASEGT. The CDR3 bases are TGTGCCAGCAGTGAATCCGATAGCACTGAAGCTTTCTTT. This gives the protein CASSESDSTEAFF.

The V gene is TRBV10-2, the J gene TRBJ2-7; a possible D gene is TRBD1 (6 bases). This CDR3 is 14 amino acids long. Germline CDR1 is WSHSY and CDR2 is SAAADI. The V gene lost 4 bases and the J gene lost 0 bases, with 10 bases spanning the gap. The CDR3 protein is CASSGQQGSYEQYF. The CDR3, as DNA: TGCGCCAGCAGTGGACAACAGGGCTCCTACGAGCAGTACTTC.

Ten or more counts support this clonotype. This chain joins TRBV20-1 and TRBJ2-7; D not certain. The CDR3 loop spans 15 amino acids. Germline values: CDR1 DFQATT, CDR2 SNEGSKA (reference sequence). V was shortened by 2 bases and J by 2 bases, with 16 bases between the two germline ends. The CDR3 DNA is TGCAGTGCTAGAAAAATCAGCGACTTACCCTACGAGCAGTACTTC. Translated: CSARKISDLPYEQYF.

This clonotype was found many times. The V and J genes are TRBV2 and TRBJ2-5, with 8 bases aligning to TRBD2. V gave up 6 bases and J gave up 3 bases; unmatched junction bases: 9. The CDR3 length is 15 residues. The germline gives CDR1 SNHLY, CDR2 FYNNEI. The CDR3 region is CASSRLGTREETQYF. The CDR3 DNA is TGTGCCAGCAGCCGGTTAGGGACTAGAGAAGAGACCCAGTACTTC.

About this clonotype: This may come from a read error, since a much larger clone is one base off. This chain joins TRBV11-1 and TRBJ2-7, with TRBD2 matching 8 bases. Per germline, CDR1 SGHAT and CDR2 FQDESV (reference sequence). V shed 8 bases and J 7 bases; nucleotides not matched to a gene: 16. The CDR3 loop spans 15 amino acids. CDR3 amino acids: CASAFGSGRLEEQYF. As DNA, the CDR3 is TGTGCCAGCGCCTTTGGGAGCGGGAGATTGGAGGAGCAGTACTTC.

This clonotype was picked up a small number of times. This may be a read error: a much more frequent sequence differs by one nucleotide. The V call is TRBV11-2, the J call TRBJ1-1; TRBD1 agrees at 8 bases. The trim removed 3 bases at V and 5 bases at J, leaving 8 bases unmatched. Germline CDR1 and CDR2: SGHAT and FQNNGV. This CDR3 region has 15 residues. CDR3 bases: TGTGCCAGCAGCTTTAGGGGCAGGGGGCGGACTGAAGCTTTCTTT. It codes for CASSFRGRGRTEAFF. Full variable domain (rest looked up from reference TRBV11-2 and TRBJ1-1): EAGVAQSPRYKIIEKRQSVAFWCNPISGHATLYWYQQILGQGPKLLIQFQNNGVVDDSQLPKDRFSAERLKGVDSTLKIQPAKLEDSAVYLCASSFRGRGRTEAFFGQGTRLTVV.

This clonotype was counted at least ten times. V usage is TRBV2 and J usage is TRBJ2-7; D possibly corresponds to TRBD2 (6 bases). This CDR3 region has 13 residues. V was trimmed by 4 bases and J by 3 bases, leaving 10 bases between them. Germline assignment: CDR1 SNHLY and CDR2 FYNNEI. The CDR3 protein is CASSVGGFYEQYF. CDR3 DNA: TGTGCCAGCAGTGTGGGGGGATTCTACGAGCAGTACTTC.

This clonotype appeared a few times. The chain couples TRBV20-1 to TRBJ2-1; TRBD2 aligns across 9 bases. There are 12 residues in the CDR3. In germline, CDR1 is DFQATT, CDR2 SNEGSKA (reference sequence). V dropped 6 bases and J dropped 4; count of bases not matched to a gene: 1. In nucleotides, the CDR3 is TGCAGTGCGCGGGAGGGATACAATGAGCAGTTCTTC. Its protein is CSAREGYNEQFF.

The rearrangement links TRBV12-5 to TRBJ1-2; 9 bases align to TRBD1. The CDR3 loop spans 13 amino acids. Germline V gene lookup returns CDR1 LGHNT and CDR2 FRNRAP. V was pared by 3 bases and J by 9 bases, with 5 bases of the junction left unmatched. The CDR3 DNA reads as TGTGCTAGTGGTTTCTCCGGGACAGGGAGCTACACCTTC. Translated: CASGFSGTGSYTF.

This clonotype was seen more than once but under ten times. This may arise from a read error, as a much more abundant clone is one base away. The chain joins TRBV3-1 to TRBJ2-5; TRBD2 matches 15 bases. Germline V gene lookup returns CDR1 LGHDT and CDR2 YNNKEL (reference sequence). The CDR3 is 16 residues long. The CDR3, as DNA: TGTGCCAGCAGCCAGGGACTAGCGGGGGGACAAGGGACCCAGTACTTC. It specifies CASSQGLAGGQGTQYF.